Following are 14 T cell receptor beta chains from one sample sequenced in a study of monozygotic twins with inflammatory bowel disease. Reanalyzing the 5' RACE reads, TCRdb keeps one entry per CDR3 protein, without DNA. The table counts about 350,000 distinct CDR3 sequences; 2% to 2.5% lies in the top ten. The specimen was blood. The origin of the receptors is a human donor with ulcerative colitis or Crohn's disease, or a healthy co-twin of an affected twin (not recorded which).

The V gene is TRBV5-1, the J gene TRBJ1-5; the TCRdb D gene call, TRBD1, has no DNA to confirm it. Germline CDR1 is SGHRS and CDR2 is YFSETQ. The CDR3 sequence is 14 residues long. The CDR3 is CASSLEGDNQPQHF. The whole variable domain, filled in from reference TRBV5-1 and TRBJ1-5, reads KAGVTQTPRYLIKTRGQQVTLSCSPISGHRSVSWYQQTPGQGLQFLFEYFSETQRNKGNFPGRFSGRQFSNSRSEMNVSTLELGDSALYLCASSLEGDNQPQHFGDGTRLSIL.

The chain links TRBV27 to TRBJ2-7; TCRdb outputs TRBD1, but without DNA this stays unchecked. The CDR3 spans 15 residues. Germline-derived CDR1 and CDR2 are MNHEY and SMNVEV (reference sequence). This CDR3 is CASSTTGGRSYEQYF.

This sequence joins TRBV11-3 and TRBJ1-2; TCRdb gives TRBD1 as the D gene, but with no DNA this cannot be confirmed. The CDR3 spans 13 residues. The germline V gene encodes CDR1 SGHNT and CDR2 YENEEA. The CDR3 sequence is CASSHTGGYGYTF.

The chain uses TRBV12-3 or TRBV12-4 and TRBJ2-7; TCRdb indicates TRBD2, and absent DNA this call remains unverified. This CDR3 contains 14 residues. This CDR3 is CASSLPGLPYEQYF.

V usage is TRBV30 and J usage is TRBJ1-5; without DNA, the TCRdb call of TRBD1 cannot be checked. CDR1 GTSNPN and CDR2 SVGIG come from the germline V gene (reference sequence). There are 14 residues in the CDR3. The CDR3 loop reads CAWRRTGGMEPQHF.

The CDR3 protein is CASSPDRGANEKLFF. This chain links TRBV7-2 with TRBJ1-4; TCRdb picks TRBD1, but there is no DNA to check that call. The CDR3 has 15 amino acids. Germline values: CDR1 SGHTA, CDR2 FQGNSA.

The chain has TRBV7-9 and TRBJ2-1; lacking DNA, the TRBD1 call made by TCRdb goes unchecked. Germline CDR1 reads SEHNR; CDR2 reads FQNEAQ (reference sequence). The CDR3 is 14 residues long. The CDR3 is CASSPWDTDNEQFF.

This chain links TRBV11-2 with TRBJ2-7; TCRdb's D call, TRBD2, is unchecked because there is no DNA. Germline V gene data show CDR1 as SGHAT and CDR2 as FQNNGV. CDR3 length equals 15 residues. The CDR3 here is CASSLERGGYYEQYF. The full variable domain, its missing parts supplied by reference TRBV11-2 and TRBJ2-7, is EAGVAQSPRYKIIEKRQSVAFWCNPISGHATLYWYQQILGQGPKLLIQFQNNGVVDDSQLPKDRFSAERLKGVDSTLKIQPAKLEDSAVYLCASSLERGGYYEQYFGPGTRLTVT.

The chain joins TRBV7-2 to TRBJ2-1; TCRdb gives TRBD1 as the D gene, but with no DNA this cannot be confirmed. CDR1 is SGHTA, CDR2 FQGNSA, per germline. CDR3 size: 14 residues. CDR3 protein: CASSSRPGPNEQFF.

This chain connects TRBV5-6 to TRBJ1-6; TCRdb's assignment of TRBD1 cannot be checked, as there is no DNA. Germline CDR1 and CDR2: SGHDT and YYEEEE. The length of the CDR3 is 14 residues. CDR3 residues: CASSARDVNSPLHF.

The chain combines TRBV2 with TRBJ1-1; lacking DNA, the TRBD1 call made by TCRdb goes unchecked. CDR1 and CDR2 (germline): SNHLY, FYNNEI. The CDR3 spans 13 residues. The CDR3 region is CASSPRDVGEAFF.

The chain's CDR3 is CASSQGGFDNTEAFF. The chain recombines TRBV4-3 with TRBJ1-1. There are 15 residues in the CDR3. CDR1 is LGHNA and CDR2 is YSLEER in the germline V gene.

The rearrangement uses TRBV28 and TRBJ2-7. CDR1 and CDR2 from the germline V gene are MDHEN and SYDVKM. The CDR3 is made up of 13 amino acids. CDR3 residues: CASSLPDTYEQYF.

V and J are TRBV3-1 and TRBJ1-1. This CDR3 comprises 16 residues. Germline CDR1 is LGHDT and CDR2 is YNNKEL (reference sequence). The chain's CDR3 is CASSQGSGAVNTEAFF.